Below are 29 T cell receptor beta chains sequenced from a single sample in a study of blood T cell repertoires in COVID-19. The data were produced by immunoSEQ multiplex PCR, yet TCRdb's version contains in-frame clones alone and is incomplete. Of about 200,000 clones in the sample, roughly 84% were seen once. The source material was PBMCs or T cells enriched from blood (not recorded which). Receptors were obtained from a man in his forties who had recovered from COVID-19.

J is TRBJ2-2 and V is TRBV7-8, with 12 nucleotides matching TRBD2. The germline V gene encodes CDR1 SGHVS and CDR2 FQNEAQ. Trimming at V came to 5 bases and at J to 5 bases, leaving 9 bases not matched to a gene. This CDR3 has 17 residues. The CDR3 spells CASSTRLAGVLTGELFF. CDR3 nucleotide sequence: TGTGCCAGCAGCACCCGACTAGCGGGGGTCTTGACCGGGGAGCTGTTTTTT.

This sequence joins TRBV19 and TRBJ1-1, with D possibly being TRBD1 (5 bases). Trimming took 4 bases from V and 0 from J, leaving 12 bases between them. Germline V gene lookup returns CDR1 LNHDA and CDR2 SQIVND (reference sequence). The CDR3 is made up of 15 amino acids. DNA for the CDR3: TGTGCCAGTAGTACCCCGACAGAGTTGAACACTGAAGCTTTCTTT. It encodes CASSTPTELNTEAFF.

CDR3 protein: CASSQWERGSFEQFF. Written as DNA, the CDR3 is TGTGCCAGCAGCCAGTGGGAGCGGGGGTCGTTTGAGCAGTTCTTC. This chain links TRBV7-2 with TRBJ2-1, with 8 nucleotides matching TRBD2. The V segment lost 5 bases and the J segment 9 bases; nucleotides outside the gene matches: 12. CDR3 length equals 15 residues. The germline gives CDR1 SGHTA, CDR2 FQGNSA.

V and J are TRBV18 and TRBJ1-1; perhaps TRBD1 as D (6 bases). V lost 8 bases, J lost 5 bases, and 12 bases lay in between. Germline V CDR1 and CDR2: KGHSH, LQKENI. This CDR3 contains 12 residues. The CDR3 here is CASGRGLTEAFF. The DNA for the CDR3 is TGTGCCAGCGGGAGGGGGTTAACTGAAGCTTTCTTT. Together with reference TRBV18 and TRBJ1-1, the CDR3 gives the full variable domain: NAGVMQNPRHLVRRRGQEARLRCSPMKGHSHVYWYRQLPEEGLKFMVYLQKENIIDESGMPKERFSAEFPKEGPSILRIQQVVRGDSAAYFCASGRGLTEAFFGQGTRLTVV.

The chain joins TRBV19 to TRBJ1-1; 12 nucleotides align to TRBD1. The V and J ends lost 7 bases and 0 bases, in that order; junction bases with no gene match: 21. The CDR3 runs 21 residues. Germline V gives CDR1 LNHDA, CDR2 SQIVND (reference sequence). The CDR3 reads CASTESGTGGRFSSMNTEAFF. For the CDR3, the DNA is TGTGCCAGTACCGAAAGCGGGACAGGGGGCAGATTTTCGTCGATGAACACTGAAGCTTTCTTT.

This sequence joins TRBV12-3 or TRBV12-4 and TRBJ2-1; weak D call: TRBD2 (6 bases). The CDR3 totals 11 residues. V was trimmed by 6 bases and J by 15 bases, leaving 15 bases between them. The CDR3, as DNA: TGTGCCAGCAGCCGGGACTCTTTTCCGTTCTTC. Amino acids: CASSRDSFPFF.

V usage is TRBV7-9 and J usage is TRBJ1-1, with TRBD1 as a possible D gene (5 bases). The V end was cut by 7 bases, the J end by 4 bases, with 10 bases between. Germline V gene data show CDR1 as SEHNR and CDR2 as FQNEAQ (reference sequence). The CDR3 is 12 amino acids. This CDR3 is CASNLGGTEAFF. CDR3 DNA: TGTGCCAGCAATCTGGGGGGCACTGAAGCTTTCTTT.

The CDR3 reads CASSLDWAGNQPQHF. The CDR3 coding sequence is TGTGCCAGCAGCTTAGATTGGGCAGGGAATCAGCCCCAGCATTTT. This chain links TRBV11-2 with TRBJ1-5; D might be TRBD1 (5 bases). The ends were cut back, 0 bases at V and 4 bases at J, with 10 bases in the middle. The CDR3 has 15 residues. Germline values: CDR1 SGHAT, CDR2 FQNNGV. The full variable domain, with the rest looked up from reference TRBV11-2 and TRBJ1-5, is EAGVAQSPRYKIIEKRQSVAFWCNPISGHATLYWYQQILGQGPKLLIQFQNNGVVDDSQLPKDRFSAERLKGVDSTLKIQPAKLEDSAVYLCASSLDWAGNQPQHFGDGTRLSIL.

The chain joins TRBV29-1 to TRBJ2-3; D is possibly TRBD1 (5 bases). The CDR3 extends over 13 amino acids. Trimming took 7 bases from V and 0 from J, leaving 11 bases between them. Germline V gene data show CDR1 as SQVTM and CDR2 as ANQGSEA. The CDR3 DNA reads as TGCAGCGCCGGCCCAGGGAGCACAGATACGCAGTATTTT. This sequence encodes CSAGPGSTDTQYF.

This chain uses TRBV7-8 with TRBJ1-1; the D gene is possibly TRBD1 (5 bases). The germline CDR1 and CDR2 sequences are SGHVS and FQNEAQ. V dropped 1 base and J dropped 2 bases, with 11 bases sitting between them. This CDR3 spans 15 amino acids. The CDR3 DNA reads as TGTGCCAGCAGCTTAGGGGGACTGGTCAACACTGAAGCTTTCTTT. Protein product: CASSLGGLVNTEAFF.

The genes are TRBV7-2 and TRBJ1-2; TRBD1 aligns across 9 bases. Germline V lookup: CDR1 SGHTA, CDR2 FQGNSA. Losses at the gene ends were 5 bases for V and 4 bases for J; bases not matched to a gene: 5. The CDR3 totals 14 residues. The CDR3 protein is CASSQLTGGYGYTF. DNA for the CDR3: TGTGCCAGCAGCCAACTGACAGGGGGCTATGGCTACACCTTC. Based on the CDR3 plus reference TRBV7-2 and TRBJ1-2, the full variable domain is GAGVSQSPSNKVTEKGKDVELRCDPISGHTALYWYRQSLGQGLEFLIYFQGNSAPDKSGLPSDRFSAERTGGSVSTLTIQRTQQEDSAVYLCASSQLTGGYGYTFGSGTRLTVV.

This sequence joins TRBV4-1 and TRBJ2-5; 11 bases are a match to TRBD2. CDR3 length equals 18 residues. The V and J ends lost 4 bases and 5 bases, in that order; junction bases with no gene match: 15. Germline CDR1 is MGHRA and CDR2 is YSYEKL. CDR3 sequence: CASSPGPSGGINWETQYF. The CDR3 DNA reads TGCGCCAGCAGCCCGGGGCCTAGCGGGGGGATTAATTGGGAGACCCAGTACTTC.

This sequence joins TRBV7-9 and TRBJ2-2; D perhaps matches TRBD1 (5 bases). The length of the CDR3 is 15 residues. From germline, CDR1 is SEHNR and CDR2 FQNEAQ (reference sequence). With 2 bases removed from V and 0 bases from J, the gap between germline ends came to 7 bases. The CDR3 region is CASSLRRANTGELFF. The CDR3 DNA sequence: TGTGCCAGCAGCTTACGCAGGGCGAACACCGGGGAGCTGTTTTTT.

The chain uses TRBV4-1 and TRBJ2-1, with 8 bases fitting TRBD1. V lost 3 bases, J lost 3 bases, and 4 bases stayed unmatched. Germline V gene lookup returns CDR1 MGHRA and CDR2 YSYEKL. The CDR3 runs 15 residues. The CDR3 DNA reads TGCGCCAGCAGCCAGGAACAGGGGGTCTACAATGAGCAGTTCTTC. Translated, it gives CASSQEQGVYNEQFF.

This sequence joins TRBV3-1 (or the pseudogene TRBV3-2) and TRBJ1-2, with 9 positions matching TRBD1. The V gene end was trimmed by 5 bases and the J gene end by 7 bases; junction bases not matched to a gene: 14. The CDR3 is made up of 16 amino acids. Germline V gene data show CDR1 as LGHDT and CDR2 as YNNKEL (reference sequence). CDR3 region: CASSKPGTGLQGGYTF. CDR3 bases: TGTGCCAGCAGCAAGCCCGGGACAGGGTTACAAGGTGGCTACACCTTC.

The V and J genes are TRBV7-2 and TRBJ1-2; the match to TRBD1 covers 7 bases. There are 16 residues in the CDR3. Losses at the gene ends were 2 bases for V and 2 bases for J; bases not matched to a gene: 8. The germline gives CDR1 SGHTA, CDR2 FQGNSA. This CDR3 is CASSLFVAGGNYGYTF. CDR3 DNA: TGTGCCAGCAGCTTATTCGTAGCAGGGGGGAACTATGGCTACACCTTC.

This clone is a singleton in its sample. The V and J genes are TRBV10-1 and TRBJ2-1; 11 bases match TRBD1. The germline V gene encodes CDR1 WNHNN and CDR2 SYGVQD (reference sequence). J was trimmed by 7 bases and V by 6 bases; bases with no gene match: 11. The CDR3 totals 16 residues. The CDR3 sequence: CASRTPRTGGWNEQFF. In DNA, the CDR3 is TGCGCCAGCAGAACGCCGCGGACAGGGGGCTGGAATGAGCAGTTCTTC.

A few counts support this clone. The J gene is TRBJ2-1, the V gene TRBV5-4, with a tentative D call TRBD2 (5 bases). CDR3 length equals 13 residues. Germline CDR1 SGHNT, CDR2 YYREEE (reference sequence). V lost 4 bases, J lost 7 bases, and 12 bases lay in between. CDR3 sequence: CASSEGVGNEQFF. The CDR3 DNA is TGTGCCAGCAGCGAGGGAGTTGGAAATGAGCAGTTCTTC.

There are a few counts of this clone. CDR3 in amino acids: CASSQVMTGDEPQHF. The CDR3 DNA follows: TGCGCCAGCAGCCAAGTGATGACAGGGGACGAGCCCCAGCATTTT. This chain joins TRBV4-1 and TRBJ1-5, with 8 bases matching TRBD1. V shed 1 base, J shed 8 bases, and the junction held 7 bases outside the gene matches. Germline assignment: CDR1 MGHRA and CDR2 YSYEKL. This CDR3 is built from 15 residues.

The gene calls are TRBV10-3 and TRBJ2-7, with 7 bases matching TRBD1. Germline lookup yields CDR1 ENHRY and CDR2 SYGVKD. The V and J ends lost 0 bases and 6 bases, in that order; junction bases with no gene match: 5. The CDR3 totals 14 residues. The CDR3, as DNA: TGTGCCATCAGTGAGTCCCCGACAGGGCGCGAGCAGTACTTC. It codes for CAISESPTGREQYF.

In DNA form, the CDR3 reads TGTGCCAGCAGGACCGGACAGGTGGACAATGAGCAGTTCTTC. Translated, it gives CASRTGQVDNEQFF. The chain joins TRBV2 to TRBJ2-1; 7 nucleotides line up with TRBD1. This CDR3 is built from 14 residues. CDR1 SNHLY and CDR2 FYNNEI come from the germline V gene. The V and J ends lost 6 bases and 5 bases, in that order; junction bases with no gene match: 7.

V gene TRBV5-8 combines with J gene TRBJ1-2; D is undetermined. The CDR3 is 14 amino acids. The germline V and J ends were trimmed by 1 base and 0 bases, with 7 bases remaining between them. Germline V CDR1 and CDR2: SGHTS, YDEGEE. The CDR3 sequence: CASSLFPSNYGYTF. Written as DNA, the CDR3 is TGTGCCAGCAGCTTGTTTCCGTCTAACTATGGCTACACCTTC. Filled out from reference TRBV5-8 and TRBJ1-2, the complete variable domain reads EAGVTQSPTHLIKTRGQQATLRCSPISGHTSVYWYQQALGLGLQFLLWYDEGEERNRGNFPPRFSGRQFPNYSSELNVNALELEDSALYLCASSLFPSNYGYTFGSGTRLTVV.

DNA for the CDR3: TGTGCCAGCACCATTGAGAAGGGGGCTGGAAATCAGCCCCAGCATTTT. Protein: CASTIEKGAGNQPQHF. The chain uses TRBV7-2 and TRBJ1-5; 7 bases line up with TRBD1. CDR1 and CDR2 (germline): SGHTA, FQGNSA. The CDR3 has 16 residues. V was pared by 7 bases and J by 4 bases, with 13 bases of the junction left unmatched.

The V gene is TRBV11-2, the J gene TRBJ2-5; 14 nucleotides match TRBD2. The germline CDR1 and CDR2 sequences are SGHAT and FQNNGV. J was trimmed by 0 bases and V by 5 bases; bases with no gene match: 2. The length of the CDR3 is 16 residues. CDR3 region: CASSRGLAGDQETQYF. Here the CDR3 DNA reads TGTGCCAGCAGCCGGGGACTAGCGGGGGACCAAGAGACCCAGTACTTC.

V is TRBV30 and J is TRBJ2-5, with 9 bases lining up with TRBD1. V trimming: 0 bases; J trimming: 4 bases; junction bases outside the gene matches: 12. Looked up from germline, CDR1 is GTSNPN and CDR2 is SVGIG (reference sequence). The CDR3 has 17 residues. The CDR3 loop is CAWSVLSGTGYRETQYF. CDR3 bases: TGTGCCTGGAGTGTATTATCCGGGACAGGGTATCGAGAGACCCAGTACTTC. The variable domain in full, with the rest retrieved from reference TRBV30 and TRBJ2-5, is SQTIHQWPATLVQPVGSPLSLECTVEGTSNPNLYWYRQAAGRGLQLLFYSVGIGQISSEVPQNLSASRPQDRQFILSSKKLLLSDSGFYLCAWSVLSGTGYRETQYFGPGTRLLVL.

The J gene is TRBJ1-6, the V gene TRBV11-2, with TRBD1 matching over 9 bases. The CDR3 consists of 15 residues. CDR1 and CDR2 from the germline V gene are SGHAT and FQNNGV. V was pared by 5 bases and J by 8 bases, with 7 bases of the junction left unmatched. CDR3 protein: CASSTRRTGDSPLHF. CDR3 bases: TGTGCCAGCAGCACACGACGGACAGGGGATTCACCCCTCCACTTT.

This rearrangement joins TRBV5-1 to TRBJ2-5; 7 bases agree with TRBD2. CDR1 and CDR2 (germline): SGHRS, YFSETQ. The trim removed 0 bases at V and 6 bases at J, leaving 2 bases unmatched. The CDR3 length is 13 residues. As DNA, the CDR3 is TGCGCCAGCAGCTTGGACGGGGGGAAGACCCAGTACTTC. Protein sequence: CASSLDGGKTQYF.

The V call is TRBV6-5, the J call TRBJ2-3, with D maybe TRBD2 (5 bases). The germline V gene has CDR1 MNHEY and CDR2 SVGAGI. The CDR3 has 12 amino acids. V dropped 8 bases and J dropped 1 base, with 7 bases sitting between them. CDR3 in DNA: TGTGCCAGCGGAGGACGCACAGATACGCAGTATTTT. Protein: CASGGRTDTQYF.

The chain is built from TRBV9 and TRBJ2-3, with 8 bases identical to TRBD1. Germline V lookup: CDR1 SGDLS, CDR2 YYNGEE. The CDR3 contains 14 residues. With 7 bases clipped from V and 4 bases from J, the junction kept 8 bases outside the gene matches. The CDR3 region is CASRGRGRSDTQYF. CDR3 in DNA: TGTGCCAGCCGGGGCAGGGGGCGGTCAGATACGCAGTATTTT.